The present T cell receptor (beta chain) was sequenced within a study of T cell responses to AZD1222 COVID-19 vaccine. TCRdb's table, derived via immunoSEQ multiplex PCR, lists solely in-frame clones and lacks some. The profile shows some 150,000 clones, around 84% of them singletons. This clonotype was obtained from an adult who received the AZD1222 COVID-19 vaccine. The sample was peripheral blood, taken 28 days after the second AZD1222 dose.

CDR3 residues: CASSLRVGDYGYTF. CDR3 sequence (DNA): TGTGCCAGTAGCCTCAGGGTAGGTGACTATGGCTACACCTTC. The chain combines TRBV19 with TRBJ1-2, with D perhaps matching TRBD1 (5 bases). CDR3 size: 14 residues. The germline V and J ends were trimmed by 6 bases and 3 bases, with 14 bases remaining between them. Germline lookup yields CDR1 LNHDA and CDR2 SQIVND (reference sequence). The complete variable domain, with remaining parts taken from reference TRBV19 and TRBJ1-2, reads DGGITQSPKYLFRKEGQNVTLSCEQNLNHDAMYWYRQDPGQGLRLIYYSQIVNDFQKGDIAEGYSVSREKKESFPLTVTSAQKNPTAFYLCASSLRVGDYGYTFGSGTRLTVV.